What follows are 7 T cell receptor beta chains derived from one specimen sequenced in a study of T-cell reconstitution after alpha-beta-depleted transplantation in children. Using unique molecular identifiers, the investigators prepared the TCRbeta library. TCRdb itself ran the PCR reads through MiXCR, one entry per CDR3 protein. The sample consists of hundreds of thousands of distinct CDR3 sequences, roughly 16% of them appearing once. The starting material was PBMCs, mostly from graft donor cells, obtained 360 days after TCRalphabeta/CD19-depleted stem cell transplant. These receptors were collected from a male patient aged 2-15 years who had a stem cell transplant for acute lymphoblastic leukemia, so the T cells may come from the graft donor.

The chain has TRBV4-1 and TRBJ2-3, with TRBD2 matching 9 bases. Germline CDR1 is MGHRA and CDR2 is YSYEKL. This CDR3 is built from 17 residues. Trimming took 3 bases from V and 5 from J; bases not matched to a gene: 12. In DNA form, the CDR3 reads TGCGCCAGCAGCCACGGTGGTGGCGGGAGGGCGAAAGATACGCAGTATTTT. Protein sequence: CASSHGGGGRAKDTQYF.

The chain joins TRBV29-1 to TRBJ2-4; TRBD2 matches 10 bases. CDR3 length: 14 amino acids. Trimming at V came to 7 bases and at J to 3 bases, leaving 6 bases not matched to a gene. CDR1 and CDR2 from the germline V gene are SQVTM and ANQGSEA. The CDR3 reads CSAQREGGKNIQYF. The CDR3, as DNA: TGCAGCGCTCAGCGGGAGGGCGGCAAAAACATTCAGTACTTC.

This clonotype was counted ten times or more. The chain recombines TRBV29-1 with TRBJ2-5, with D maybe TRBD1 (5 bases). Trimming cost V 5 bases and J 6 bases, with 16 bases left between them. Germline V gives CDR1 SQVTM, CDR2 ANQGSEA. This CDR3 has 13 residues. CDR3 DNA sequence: TGCAGCGTTAAACAGGCCACTACAAAGACCCAGTACTTC. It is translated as CSVKQATTKTQYF.

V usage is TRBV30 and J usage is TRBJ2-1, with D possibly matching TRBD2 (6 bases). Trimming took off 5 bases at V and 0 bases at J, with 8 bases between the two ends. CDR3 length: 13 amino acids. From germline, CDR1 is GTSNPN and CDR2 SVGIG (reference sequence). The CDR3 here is CAWSGDSYNEQFF. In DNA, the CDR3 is TGTGCCTGGTCGGGGGACTCCTACAATGAGCAGTTCTTC. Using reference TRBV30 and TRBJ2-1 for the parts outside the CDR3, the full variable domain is SQTIHQWPATLVQPVGSPLSLECTVEGTSNPNLYWYRQAAGRGLQLLFYSVGIGQISSEVPQNLSASRPQDRQFILSSKKLLLSDSGFYLCAWSGDSYNEQFFGPGTRLTVL.

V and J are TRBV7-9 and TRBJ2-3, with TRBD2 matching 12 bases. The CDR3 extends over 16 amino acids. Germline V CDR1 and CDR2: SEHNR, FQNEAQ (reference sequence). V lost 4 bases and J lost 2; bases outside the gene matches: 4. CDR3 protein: CASSSRLAGVTDTQYF. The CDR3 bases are TGTGCCAGCAGCTCGCGACTAGCGGGAGTCACAGATACGCAGTATTTT. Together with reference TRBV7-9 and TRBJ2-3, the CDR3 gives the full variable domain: DTGVSQNPRHKITKRGQNVTFRCDPISEHNRLYWYRQTLGQGPEFLTYFQNEAQLEKSRLLSDRFSAERPKGSFSTLEIQRTEQGDSAMYLCASSSRLAGVTDTQYFGPGTRLTVL.

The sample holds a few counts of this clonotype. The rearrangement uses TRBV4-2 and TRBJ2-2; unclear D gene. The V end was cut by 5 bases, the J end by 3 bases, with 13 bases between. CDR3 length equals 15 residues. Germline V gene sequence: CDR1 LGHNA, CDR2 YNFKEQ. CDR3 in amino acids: CASSTDRPYTGELFF. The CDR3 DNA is TGTGCCAGCAGCACCGACCGTCCGTACACCGGGGAGCTGTTTTTT.

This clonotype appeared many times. Written as DNA, the CDR3 is TGTGCCATCAGTGCCAGCGGCGCGAACACCGGGGAGCTGTTTTTT. It codes for CAISASGANTGELFF. The chain has TRBV10-3 and TRBJ2-2; D might be TRBD2 (5 bases). The V gene's germline CDR1 is ENHRY and CDR2 SYGVKD. The V end was cut by 4 bases, the J end by 0 bases, with 9 bases between. This CDR3 has 15 amino acids.